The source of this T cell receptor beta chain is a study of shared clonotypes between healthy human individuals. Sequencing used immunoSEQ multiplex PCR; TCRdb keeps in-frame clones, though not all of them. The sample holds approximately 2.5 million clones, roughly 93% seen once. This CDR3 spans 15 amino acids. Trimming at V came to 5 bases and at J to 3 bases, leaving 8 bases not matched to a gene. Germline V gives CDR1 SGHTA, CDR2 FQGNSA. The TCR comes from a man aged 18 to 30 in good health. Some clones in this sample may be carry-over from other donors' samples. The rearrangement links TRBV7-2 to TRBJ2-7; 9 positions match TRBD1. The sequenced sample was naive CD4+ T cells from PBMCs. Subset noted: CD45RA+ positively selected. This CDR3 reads CASSPDRGSDYEQYF. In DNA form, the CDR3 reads TGTGCCAGCAGCCCAGACAGGGGGTCTGACTACGAGCAGTACTTC. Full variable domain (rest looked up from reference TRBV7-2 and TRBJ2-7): GAGVSQSPSNKVTEKGKDVELRCDPISGHTALYWYRQSLGQGLEFLIYFQGNSAPDKSGLPSDRFSAERTGGSVSTLTIQRTQQEDSAVYLCASSPDRGSDYEQYFGPGTRLTVT.